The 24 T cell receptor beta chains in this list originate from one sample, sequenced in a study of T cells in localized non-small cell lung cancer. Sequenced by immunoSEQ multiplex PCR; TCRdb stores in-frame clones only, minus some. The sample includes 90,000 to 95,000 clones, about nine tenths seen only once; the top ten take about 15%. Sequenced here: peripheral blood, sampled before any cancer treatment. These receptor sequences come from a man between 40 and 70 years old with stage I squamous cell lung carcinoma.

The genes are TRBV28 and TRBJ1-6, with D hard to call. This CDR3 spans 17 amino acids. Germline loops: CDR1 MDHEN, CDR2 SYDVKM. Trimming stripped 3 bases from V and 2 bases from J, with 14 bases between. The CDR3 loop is CASSLRQRRTYNSPLHF. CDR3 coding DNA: TGTGCCAGCAGTTTGAGACAACGAAGGACCTATAATTCACCCCTCCACTTT.

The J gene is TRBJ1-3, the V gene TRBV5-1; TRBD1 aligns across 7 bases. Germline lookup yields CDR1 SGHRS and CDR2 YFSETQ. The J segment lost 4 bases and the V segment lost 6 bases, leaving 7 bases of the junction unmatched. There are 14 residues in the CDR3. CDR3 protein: CASTATGEGNTIYF. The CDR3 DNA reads TGCGCCAGCACCGCAACAGGGGAAGGAAACACCATATATTTT.

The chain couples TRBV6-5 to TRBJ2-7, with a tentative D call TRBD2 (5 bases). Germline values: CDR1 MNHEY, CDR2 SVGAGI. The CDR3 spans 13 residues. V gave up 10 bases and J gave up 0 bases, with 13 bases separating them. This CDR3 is CATSNGISYEQYF. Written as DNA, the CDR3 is TGTGCCACCTCAAACGGGATCTCCTACGAGCAGTACTTC.

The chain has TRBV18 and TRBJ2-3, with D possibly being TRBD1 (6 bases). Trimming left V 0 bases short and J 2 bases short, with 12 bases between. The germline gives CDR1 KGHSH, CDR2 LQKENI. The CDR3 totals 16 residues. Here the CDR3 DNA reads TGTGCCAGCTCACCACCAAGCAGGGGTTTCACAGATACGCAGTATTTT. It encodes CASSPPSRGFTDTQYF.

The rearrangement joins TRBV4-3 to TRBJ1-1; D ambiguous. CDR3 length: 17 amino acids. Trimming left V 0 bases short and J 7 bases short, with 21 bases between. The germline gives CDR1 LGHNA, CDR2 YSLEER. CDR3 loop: CASSQDGHKRGFGEAFF. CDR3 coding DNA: TGCGCCAGCAGCCAAGATGGTCATAAGCGAGGGTTTGGTGAAGCTTTCTTT.

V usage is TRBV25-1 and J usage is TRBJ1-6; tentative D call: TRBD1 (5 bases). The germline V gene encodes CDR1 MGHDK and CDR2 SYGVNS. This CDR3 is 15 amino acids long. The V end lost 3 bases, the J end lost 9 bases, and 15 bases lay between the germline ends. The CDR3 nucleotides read TGTGCCAGCAGTGACACGGCTAGGGGATTTTCACCCCTCCACTTT. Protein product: CASSDTARGFSPLHF.

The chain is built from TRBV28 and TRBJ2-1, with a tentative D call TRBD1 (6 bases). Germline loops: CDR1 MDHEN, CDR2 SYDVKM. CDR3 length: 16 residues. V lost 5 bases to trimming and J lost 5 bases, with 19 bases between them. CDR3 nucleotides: TGTGCCAGCAGTGATCCGTATAGGGGGTTCGACAATGAGCAGTTCTTC. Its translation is CASSDPYRGFDNEQFF.

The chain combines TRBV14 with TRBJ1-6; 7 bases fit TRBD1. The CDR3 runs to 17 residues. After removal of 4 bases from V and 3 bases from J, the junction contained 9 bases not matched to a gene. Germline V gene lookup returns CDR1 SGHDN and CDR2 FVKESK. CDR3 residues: CASSLSKGGVYNSPLHF. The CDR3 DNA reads TGTGCCAGCAGCCTTTCTAAAGGGGGCGTCTATAATTCACCCCTCCACTTT.

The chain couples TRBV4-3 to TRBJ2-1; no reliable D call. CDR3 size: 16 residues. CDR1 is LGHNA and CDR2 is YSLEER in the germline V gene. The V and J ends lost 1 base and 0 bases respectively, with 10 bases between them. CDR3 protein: CASSQAWQSSYNEQFF. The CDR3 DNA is TGCGCCAGCAGCCAAGCGTGGCAGAGCTCCTACAATGAGCAGTTCTTC.

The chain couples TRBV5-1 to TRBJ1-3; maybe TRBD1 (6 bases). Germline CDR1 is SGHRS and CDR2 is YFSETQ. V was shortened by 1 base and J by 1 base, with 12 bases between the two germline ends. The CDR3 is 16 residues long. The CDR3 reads CASSLQGQLSGNTIYF. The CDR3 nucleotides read TGCGCCAGCAGCTTGCAGGGACAACTTTCTGGAAACACCATATATTTT.

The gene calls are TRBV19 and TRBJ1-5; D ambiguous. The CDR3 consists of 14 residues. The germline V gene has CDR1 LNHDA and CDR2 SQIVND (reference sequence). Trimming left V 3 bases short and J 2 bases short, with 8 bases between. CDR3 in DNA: TGTGCCAGTAGTATCCAAGGTGGCAATCAGCCCCAGCATTTT. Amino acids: CASSIQGGNQPQHF.

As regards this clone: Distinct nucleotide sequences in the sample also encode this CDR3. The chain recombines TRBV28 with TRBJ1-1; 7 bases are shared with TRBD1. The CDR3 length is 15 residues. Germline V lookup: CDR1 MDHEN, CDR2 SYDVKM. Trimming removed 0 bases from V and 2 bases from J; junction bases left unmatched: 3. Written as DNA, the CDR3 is TGTGCCAGCAGTTTATGGGGACAGCGAAACACTGAAGCTTTCTTT. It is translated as CASSLWGQRNTEAFF.

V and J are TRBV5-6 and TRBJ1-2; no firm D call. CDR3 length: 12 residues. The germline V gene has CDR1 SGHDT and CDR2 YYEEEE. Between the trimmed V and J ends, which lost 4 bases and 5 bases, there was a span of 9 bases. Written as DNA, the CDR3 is TGTGCCAGCAGCGAGGGCGGATATGGCTACACCTTC. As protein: CASSEGGYGYTF.

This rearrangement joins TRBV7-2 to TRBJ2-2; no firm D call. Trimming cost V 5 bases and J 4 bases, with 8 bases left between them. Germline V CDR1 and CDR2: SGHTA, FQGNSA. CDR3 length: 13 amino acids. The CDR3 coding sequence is TGTGCCAGCAGCCCCAGGATCACCGGGGAGCTGTTTTTT. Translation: CASSPRITGELFF.

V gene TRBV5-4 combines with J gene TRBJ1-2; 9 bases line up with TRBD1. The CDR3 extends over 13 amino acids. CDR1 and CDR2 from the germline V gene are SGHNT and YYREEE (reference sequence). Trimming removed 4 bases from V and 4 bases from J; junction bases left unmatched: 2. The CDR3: CASSRGQGYGYTF. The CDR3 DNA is TGTGCCAGCAGCAGGGGACAGGGCTATGGCTACACCTTC.

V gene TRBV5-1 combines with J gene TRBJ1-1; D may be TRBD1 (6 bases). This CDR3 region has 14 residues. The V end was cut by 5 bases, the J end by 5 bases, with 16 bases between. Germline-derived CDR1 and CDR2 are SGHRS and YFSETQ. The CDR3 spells CASRQGGGGTEAFF. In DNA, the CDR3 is TGCGCCAGCAGACAGGGCGGGGGAGGGACTGAAGCTTTCTTT.

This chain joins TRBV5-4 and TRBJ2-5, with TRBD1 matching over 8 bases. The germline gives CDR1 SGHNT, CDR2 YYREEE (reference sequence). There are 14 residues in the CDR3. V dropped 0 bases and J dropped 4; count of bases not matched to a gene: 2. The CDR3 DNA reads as TGTGCCAGCAGCTTGGGGGACAGGTTAGAGACCCAGTACTTC. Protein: CASSLGDRLETQYF.

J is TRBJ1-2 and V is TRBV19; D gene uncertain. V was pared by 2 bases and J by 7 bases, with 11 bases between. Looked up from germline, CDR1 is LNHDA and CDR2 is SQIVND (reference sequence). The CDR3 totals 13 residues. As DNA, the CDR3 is TGTGCCAGTAGTATAATCCTTGGACGTGGCTACACCTTC. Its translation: CASSIILGRGYTF.

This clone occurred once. The CDR3 sequence is CASKGGGDTQYF. For the CDR3, the DNA is TGTGCCAGCAAAGGGGGTGGGGATACGCAGTATTTT. The chain employs TRBV9 and TRBJ2-3; tentatively, D is TRBD1 (6 bases). Trimming removed 6 bases from V and 6 bases from J, with 11 bases in between. Per the germline V gene, CDR1 is SGDLS and CDR2 is YYNGEE. The CDR3 spans 12 residues.

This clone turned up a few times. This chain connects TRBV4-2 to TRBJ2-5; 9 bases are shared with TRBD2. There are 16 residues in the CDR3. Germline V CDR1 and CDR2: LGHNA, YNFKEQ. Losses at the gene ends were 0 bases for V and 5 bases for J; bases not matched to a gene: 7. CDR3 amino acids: CASSQEGGGARETQYF. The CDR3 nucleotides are TGTGCCAGCAGCCAAGAAGGCGGGGGGGCTCGGGAGACCCAGTACTTC.

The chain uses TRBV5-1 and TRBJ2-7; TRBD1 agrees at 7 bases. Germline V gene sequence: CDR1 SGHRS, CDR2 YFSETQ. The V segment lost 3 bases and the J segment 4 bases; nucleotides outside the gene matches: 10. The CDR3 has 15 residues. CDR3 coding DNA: TGCGCCAGCAGCTGGACCTCTAGGGGGCCATACGAGCAGTACTTC. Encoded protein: CASSWTSRGPYEQYF.

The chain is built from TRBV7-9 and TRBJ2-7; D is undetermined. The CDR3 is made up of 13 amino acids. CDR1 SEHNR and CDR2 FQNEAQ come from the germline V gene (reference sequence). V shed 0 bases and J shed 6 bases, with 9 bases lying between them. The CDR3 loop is CASSLAHQAEQYF. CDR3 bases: TGTGCCAGCAGCTTAGCCCATCAAGCCGAGCAGTACTTC.

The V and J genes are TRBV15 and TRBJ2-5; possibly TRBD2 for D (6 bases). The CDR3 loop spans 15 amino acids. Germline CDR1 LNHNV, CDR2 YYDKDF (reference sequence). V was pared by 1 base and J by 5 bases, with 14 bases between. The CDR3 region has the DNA TGTGCCACCAGCAGAGTTACTACTAGCTTGGAGACCCAGTACTTC. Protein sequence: CATSRVTTSLETQYF.

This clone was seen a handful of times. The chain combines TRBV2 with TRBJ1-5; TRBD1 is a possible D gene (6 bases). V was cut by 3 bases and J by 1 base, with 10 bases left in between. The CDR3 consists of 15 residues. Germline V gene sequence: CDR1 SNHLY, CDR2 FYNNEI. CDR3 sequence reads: CASSEWQGSNQPQHF. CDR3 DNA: TGTGCCAGCAGTGAGTGGCAGGGGAGCAATCAGCCCCAGCATTTT.